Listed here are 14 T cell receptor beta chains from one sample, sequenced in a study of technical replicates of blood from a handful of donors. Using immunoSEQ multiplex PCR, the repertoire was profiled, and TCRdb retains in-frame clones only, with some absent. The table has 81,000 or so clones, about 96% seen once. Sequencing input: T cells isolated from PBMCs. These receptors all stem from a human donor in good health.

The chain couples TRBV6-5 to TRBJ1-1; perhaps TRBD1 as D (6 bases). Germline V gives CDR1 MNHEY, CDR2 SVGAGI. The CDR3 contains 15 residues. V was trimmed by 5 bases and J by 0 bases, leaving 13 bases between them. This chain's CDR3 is CASSRQETMNTEAFF. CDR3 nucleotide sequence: TGTGCCAGCAGTCGACAGGAAACCATGAACACTGAAGCTTTCTTT.

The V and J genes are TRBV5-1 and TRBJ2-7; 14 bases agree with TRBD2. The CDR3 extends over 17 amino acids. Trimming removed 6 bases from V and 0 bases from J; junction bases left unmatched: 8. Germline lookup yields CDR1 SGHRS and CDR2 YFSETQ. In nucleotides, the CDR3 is TGCGCCAGCACCAGGACTAGCGGGGGGTCGAGCTCCTACGAGCAGTACTTC. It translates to CASTRTSGGSSSYEQYF.

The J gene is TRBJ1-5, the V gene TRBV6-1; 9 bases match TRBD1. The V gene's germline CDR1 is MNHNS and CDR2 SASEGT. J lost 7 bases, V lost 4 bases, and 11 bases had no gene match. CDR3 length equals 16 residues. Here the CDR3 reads CASSVGLGTGWQPQHF. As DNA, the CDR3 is TGTGCCAGCAGTGTAGGTTTAGGGACAGGGTGGCAGCCCCAGCATTTT.

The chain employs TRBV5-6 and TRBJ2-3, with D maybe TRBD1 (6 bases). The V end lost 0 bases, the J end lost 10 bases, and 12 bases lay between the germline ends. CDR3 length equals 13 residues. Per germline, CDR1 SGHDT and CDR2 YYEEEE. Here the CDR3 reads CASSLAPRGAQYF. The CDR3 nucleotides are TGTGCCAGCAGCTTGGCCCCCAGGGGCGCGCAGTATTTT.

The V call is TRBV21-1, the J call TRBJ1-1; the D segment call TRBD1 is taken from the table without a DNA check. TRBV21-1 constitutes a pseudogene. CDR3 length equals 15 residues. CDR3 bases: TGTGCCAGCAGCCCTGGACAGGCTTGGTGGACTGAAGCTTTCTTT. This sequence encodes CASSPGQAWWTEAFF.

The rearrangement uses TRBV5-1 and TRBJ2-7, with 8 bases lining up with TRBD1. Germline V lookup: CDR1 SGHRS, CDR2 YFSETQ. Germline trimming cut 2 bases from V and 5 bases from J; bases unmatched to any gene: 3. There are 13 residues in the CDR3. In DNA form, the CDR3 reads TGCGCCAGCAGCTTTGGCAGGGGGCACGAGCAGTACTTC. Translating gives CASSFGRGHEQYF.

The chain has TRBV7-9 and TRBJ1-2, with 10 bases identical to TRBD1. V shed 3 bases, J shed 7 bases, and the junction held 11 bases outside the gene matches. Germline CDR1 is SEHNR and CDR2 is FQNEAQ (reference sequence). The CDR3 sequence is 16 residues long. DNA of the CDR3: TGTGCCAGCAGCTTTGATTCGGGACAGGGGAATGTTGGCTACACCTTC. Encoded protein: CASSFDSGQGNVGYTF. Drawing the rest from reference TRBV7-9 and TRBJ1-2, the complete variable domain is DTGVSQNPRHKITKRGQNVTFRCDPISEHNRLYWYRQTLGQGPEFLTYFQNEAQLEKSRLLSDRFSAERPKGSFSTLEIQRTEQGDSAMYLCASSFDSGQGNVGYTFGSGTRLTVV.

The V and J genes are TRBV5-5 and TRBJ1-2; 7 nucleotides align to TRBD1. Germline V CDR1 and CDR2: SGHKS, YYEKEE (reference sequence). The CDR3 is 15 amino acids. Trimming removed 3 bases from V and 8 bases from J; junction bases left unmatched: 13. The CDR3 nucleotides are TGTGCCAGCAGCTACCCGGGACAGAACGTAAAGGGCTACACCTTC. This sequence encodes CASSYPGQNVKGYTF.

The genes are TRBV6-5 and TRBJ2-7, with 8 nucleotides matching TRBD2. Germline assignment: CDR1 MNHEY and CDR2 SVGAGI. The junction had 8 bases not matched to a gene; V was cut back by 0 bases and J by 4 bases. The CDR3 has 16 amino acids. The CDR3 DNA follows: TGTGCCAGCAGTTACTCGTCGGGGGGGGCCCGGTACGAGCAGTACTTC. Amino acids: CASSYSSGGARYEQYF.

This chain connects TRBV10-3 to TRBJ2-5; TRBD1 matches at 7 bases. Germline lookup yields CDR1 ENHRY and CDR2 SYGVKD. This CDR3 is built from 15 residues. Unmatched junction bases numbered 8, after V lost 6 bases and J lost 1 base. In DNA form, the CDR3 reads TGTGCCATCAGGGACGAACGGGACAGCCAAGAGACCCAGTACTTC. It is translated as CAIRDERDSQETQYF.

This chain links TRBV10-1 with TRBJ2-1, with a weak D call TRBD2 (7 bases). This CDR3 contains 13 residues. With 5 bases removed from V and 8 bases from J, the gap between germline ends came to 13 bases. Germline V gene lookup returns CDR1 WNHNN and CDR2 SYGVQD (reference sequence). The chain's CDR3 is CASSMTGGDEQFF. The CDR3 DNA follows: TGCGCCAGCAGTATGACGGGGGGCGATGAGCAGTTCTTC.

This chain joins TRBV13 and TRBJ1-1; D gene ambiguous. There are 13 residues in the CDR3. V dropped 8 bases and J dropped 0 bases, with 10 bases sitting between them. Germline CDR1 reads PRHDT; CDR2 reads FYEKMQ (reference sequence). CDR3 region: CASSLSMNTEAFF. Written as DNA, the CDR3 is TGTGCCAGCTCGTTATCTATGAACACTGAAGCTTTCTTT.

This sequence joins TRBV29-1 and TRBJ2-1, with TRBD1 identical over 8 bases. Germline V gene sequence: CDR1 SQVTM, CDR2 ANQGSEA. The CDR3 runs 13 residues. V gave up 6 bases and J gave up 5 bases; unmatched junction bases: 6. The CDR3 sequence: CSVTGQGDNEQFF. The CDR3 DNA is TGCAGCGTGACCGGACAGGGTGACAATGAGCAGTTCTTC.

In DNA form, the CDR3 reads TGTGCCAGCAGAGAATCTACCTACAATGAGCAGTTCTTC. Its protein product is CASRESTYNEQFF. The genes are TRBV6-5 and TRBJ2-1; D is unresolved. The CDR3 has 13 residues. Looked up from germline, CDR1 is MNHEY and CDR2 is SVGAGI. Trimming shortened V by 6 bases and J by 2 bases, and 8 bases separated the two germline ends.